This T cell receptor (beta chain) derives from a study of yellow fever vaccine responses in identical twins. On this clonotype: Its specificity is unknown.

MiXCR was run by TCRdb on the RT-PCR reads, yielding one entry per CDR3 protein. Of under 20,000 distinct CDR3 sequences listed, around 70% are singletons. Study conclusions and caveats: Convergence reportedly seemed to mark part of the twins' vaccine T cell response, with personalization marking the rest.

V was pared by 4 bases and J by 5 bases, with 14 bases between. This CDR3 contains 14 residues. Germline V gene sequence: CDR1 SEHNR, CDR2 FQNEAQ (reference sequence). The receptor was derived from a woman aged 18-30 years who received the yellow fever vaccine. The genes are TRBV7-9 and TRBJ2-5; perhaps TRBD2 as D (7 bases). Sequences were derived from T cells from blood (PBMCs), unsorted or a sorted subset (not recorded which), sampled before or after yellow fever vaccination (not recorded which). The CDR3 reads CASSSTGGRETQYF. The CDR3 coding sequence is TGTGCCAGCAGCTCCACGGGGGGCCGGGAGACCCAGTACTTC.